Listed below are T cell receptor beta chains from one sample, sequenced in a study of T cell repertoires in cytomegalovirus infection. These receptors are not linked to any known antigen. TCRdb re-analysed the reads in MiXCR, keeping a single row per CDR3 protein. This sample has nearly 700,000 distinct CDR3 sequences, with around a third found just once. Sequenced material: cultured PBMCs, taken from culture after CMV antigen stimulation. The receptors come from a human donor in good health (CMV status not recorded). Some clones in this sample may be carry-over from other donors' samples. CDR3s include the opening cysteine and the closing phenylalanine or tryptophan. Each record gives: D gene, clone size, V gene, J gene, CDR3 DNA, CDR3 protein. D genes are given only for firm matches. Clone size is not always given. Where it is, it says once, few, many or a class for expanded clones.

NA	NA	TRBV5-4	TRBJ1-6	TGTGCCAGCAGCACAAATTTCAGAGGGTCCCTCCACTTT	CASSTNFRGSLHF
TRBD2	NA	TRBV6-5	TRBJ2-4	TGTGCCAGCAGTTACAGGACTGGGGGGGACATTCAGTACTTC	CASSYRTGGDIQYF
TRBD2	NA	TRBV27	TRBJ2-1	TGTGCCAGCAGTCCAACTAGCGGGGTCGGAATCAATGAGCAGTTCTTC	CASSPTSGVGINEQFF
NA	NA	TRBV7-2	TRBJ2-5	TGTGCCAGCAGCAGCATGCCAGGGAGTGGTGAGACCCAGTACTTC	CASSSMPGSGETQYF
NA	many	TRBV7-2	TRBJ1-4	TGTGCCAGCAGCACGGGCCCCGGGAGGTTTTACGAAAAACTGTTTTTT	CASSTGPGRFYEKLFF
NA	few	TRBV6-5	TRBJ1-1	TGTGCCAGCAGTTATTCGGACGAGAACACTGAAGCTTTCTTT	CASSYSDENTEAFF
TRBD1	many	TRBV7-2	TRBJ1-1	TGTGCCAGCAGCTTGCTGGGACAGGTGAACACTGAAGCTTTCTTT	CASSLLGQVNTEAFF
NA	few	TRBV6-1	TRBJ2-6	TGTGCCAGTCGGAGCTTGCGCTCTGGGGCCAACGTCCTGACTTTC	CASRSLRSGANVLTF
NA	NA	TRBV20-1	TRBJ2-1	TGCAGTGCTAGTAAGGTTACTAGTAGATACAATGAGCAGTTCTTC	CSASKVTSRYNEQFF
NA	few	TRBV6-1	TRBJ2-5	TGTGCCAGCAGAGTCACAGGGCTGGAGACCCAGTACTTC	CASRVTGLETQYF